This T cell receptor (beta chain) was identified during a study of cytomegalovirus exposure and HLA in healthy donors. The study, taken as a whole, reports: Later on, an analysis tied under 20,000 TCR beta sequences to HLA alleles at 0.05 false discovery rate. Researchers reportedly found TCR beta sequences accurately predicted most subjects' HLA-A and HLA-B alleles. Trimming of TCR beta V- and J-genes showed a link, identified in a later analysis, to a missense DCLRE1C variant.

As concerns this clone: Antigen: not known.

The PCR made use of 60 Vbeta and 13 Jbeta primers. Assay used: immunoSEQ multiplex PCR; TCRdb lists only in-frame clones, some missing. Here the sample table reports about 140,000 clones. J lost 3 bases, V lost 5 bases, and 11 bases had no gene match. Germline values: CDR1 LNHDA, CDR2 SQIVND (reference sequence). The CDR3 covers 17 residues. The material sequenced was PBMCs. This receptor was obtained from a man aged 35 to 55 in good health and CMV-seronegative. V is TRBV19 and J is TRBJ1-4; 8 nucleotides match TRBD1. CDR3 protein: CASSGRTGMVANEKLFF. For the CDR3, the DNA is TGTGCCAGTAGTGGCAGGACAGGGATGGTAGCTAATGAAAAACTGTTTTTT.